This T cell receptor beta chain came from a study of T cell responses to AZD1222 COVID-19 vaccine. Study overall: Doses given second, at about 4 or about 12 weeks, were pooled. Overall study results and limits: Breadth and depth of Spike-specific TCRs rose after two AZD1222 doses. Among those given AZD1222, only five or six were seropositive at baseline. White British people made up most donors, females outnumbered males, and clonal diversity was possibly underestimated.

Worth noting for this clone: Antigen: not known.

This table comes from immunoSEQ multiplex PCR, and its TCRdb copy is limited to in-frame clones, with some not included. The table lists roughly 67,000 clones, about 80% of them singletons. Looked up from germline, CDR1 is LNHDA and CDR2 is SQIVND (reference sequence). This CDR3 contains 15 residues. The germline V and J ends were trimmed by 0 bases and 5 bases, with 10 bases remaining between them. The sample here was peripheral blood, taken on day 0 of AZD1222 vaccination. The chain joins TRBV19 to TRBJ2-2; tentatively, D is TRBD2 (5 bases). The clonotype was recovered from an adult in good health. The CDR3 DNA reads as TGTGCCAGTAGTATAGACGGGGTAGGGACCGGGGAGCTGTTTTTT. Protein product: CASSIDGVGTGELFF.